This T cell receptor (beta chain) was captured by sequencing in a study of blood T cell repertoires in COVID-19. Study at large: Sites across the United States, Italy and Spain contributed samples from acute and convalescent COVID-19. The cDNA or gDNA used as material had been derived from T cells, B-cell-depleted T cells, or PBMCs.

V was pared by 8 bases and J by 4 bases, with 7 bases of the junction left unmatched. Germline V lookup: CDR1 SNHLY, CDR2 FYNNEI. This CDR3 is built from 15 residues. Original processing methods: For nucleated cells, counts were estimated from reference gene primer amplification. The data were produced by immunoSEQ multiplex PCR, yet TCRdb's version contains in-frame clones alone and is incomplete. V, J and clone size derive from that table, while D and trimming were established from the DNA sequence. The repertoire holds approximately 120,000 clones, about 78% seen once, with 4% to 5.5% in the top ten.

The chain links TRBV2 to TRBJ2-1, with 11 bases lining up with TRBD2. The receptor was derived from a human donor in a cohort sampled during active or convalescent COVID-19. The sample taken for sequencing was peripheral blood. The CDR3 loop reads CASSPLAGGYNEQFF. DNA of the CDR3: TGTGCCAGCTCTCCCCTAGCGGGAGGATACAATGAGCAGTTCTTC.